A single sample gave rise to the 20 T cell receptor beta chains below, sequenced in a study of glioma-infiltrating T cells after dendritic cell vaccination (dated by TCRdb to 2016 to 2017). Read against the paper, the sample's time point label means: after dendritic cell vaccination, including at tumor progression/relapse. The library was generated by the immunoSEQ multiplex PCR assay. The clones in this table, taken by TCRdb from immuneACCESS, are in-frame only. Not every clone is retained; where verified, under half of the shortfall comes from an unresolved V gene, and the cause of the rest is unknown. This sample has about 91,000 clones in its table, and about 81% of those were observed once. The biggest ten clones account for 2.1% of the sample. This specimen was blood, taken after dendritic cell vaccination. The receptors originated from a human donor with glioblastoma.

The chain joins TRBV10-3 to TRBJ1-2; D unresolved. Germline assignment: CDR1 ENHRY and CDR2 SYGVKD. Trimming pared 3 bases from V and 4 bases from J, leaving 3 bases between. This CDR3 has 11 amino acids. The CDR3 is CAISDSYGYTF. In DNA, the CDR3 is TGTGCCATCAGTGACAGCTATGGCTACACCTTC.

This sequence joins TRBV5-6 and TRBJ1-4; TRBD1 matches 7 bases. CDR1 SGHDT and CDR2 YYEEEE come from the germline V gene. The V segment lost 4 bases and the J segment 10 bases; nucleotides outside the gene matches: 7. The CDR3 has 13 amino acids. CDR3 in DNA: TGTGCCAGCAGCCCCGGGACAGACTTAAAACTGTTTTTT. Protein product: CASSPGTDLKLFF.

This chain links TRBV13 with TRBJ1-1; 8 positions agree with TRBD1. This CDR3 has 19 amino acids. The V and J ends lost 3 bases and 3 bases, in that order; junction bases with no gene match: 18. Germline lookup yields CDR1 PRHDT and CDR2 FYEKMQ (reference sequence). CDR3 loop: CASSFLGQGFDPGDTEAFF. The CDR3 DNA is TGTGCCAGCAGCTTTCTAGGACAGGGTTTTGACCCGGGGGACACTGAAGCTTTCTTT.

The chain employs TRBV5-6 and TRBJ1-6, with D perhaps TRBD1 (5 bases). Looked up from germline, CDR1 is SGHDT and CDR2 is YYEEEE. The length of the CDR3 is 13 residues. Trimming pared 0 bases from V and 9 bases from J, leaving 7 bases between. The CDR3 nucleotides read TGTGCCAGCAGCTTGGGGGGGGGTTCACCCCTCCACTTT. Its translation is CASSLGGGSPLHF.

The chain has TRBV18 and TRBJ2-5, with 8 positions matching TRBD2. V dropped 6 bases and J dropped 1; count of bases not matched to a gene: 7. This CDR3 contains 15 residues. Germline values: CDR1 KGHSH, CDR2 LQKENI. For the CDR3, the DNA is TGTGCCAGCTCTTCCGGGCTAGCGGGCCAAGAGACCCAGTACTTC. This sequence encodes CASSSGLAGQETQYF.

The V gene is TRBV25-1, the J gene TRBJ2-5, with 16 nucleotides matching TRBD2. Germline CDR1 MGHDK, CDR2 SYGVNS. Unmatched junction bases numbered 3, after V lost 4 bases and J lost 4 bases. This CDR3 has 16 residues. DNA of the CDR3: TGTGCCAGCAGTGGAGGGACTAGCGGGAGGGGAGAGACCCAGTACTTC. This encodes CASSGGTSGRGETQYF. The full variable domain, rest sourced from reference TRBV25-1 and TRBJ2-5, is EADIYQTPRYLVIGTGKKITLECSQTMGHDKMYWYQQDPGMELHLIHYSYGVNSTEKGDLSSESTVSRIRTEHFPLTLESARPSHTSQYLCASSGGTSGRGETQYFGPGTRLLVL.

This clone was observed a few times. The CDR3 DNA reads TGTGCCAGCAGCCTCAAACCGCAGGGGTCGAGTTCACCCCTCCACTTT. It encodes CASSLKPQGSSSPLHF. The chain is built from TRBV7-2 and TRBJ1-6, with D perhaps matching TRBD1 (6 bases). Germline CDR1 reads SGHTA; CDR2 reads FQGNSA. V dropped 5 bases and J dropped 9 bases, with 20 bases sitting between them. This CDR3 comprises 16 residues.

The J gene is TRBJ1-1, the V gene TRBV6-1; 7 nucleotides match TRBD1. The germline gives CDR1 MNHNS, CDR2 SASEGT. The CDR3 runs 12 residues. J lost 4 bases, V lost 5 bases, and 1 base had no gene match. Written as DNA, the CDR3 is TGTGCCAGCAGTAGGGGGCCCACTGAAGCTTTCTTT. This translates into CASSRGPTEAFF.

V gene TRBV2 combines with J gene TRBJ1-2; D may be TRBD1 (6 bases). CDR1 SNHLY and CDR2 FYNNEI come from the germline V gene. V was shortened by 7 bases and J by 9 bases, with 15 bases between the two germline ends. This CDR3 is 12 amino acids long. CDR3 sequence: CASIRIQGSYTF. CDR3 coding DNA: TGTGCCAGCATCCGGATTCAGGGGAGCTACACCTTC.

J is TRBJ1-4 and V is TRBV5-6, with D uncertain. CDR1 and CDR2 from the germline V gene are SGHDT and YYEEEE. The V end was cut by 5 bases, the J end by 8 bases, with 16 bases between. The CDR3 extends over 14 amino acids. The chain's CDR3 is CASREWGDSEKLFF. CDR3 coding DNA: TGTGCCAGCAGAGAGTGGGGAGATAGCGAAAAACTGTTTTTT.

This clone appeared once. The CDR3: CASSGAGGIYNEQFF. In nucleotides, the CDR3 is TGTGCCAGCAGTGGGGCAGGGGGGATCTACAATGAGCAGTTCTTC. V usage is TRBV25-1 and J usage is TRBJ2-1; tentative D call: TRBD1 (7 bases). Trimming pared 4 bases from V and 3 bases from J, leaving 13 bases between. The CDR3 is 15 residues long. Germline V gene data show CDR1 as MGHDK and CDR2 as SYGVNS.

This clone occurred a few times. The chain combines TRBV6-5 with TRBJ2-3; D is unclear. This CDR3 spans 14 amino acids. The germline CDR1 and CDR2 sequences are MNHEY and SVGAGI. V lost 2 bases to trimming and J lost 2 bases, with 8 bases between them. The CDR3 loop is CASSYDRATDTQYF. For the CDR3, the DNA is TGTGCCAGCAGTTACGATAGAGCCACAGATACGCAGTATTTT.

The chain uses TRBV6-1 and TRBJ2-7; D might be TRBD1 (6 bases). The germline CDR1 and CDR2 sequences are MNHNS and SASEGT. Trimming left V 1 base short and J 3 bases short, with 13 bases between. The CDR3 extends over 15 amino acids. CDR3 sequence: CASSEVQGTYYEQYV. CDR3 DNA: TGTGCCAGCAGTGAAGTACAGGGCACATACTACGAGCAGTACGTC.

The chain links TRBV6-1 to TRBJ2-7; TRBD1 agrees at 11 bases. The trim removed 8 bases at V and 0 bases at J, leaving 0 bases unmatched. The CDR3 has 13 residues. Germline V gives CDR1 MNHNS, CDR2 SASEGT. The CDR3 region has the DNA TGTGCCAGCGGGACAGGGGGCTCCTACGAGCAGTACGTC. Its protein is CASGTGGSYEQYV.

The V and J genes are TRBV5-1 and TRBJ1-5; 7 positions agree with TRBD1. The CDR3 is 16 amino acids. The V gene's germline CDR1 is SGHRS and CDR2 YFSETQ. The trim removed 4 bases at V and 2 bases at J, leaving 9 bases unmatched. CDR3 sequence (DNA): TGCGCCAGCAGCCACGGTTACGGACAGGGCAATCAGCCCCAGCATTTT. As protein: CASSHGYGQGNQPQHF.

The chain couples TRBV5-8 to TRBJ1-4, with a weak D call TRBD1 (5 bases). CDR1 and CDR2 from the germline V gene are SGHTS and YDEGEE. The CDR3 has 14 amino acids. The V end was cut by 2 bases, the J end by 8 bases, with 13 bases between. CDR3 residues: CASSFNRRNEKLFF. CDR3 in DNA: TGTGCCAGCAGCTTCAACAGGCGTAACGAAAAACTGTTTTTT.

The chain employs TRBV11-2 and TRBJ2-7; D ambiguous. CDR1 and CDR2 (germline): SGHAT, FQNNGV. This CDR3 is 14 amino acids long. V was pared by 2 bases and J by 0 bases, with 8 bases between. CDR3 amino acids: CASSLSQASYEQYV. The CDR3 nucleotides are TGTGCCAGCAGCTTATCGCAGGCCTCCTACGAGCAGTACGTC.

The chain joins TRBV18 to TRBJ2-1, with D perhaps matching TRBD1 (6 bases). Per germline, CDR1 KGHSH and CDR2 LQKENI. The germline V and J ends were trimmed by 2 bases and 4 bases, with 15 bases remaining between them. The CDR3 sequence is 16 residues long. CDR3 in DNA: TGTGCCAGCTCACCAAGGGCAGGGGCCGTTTACAATGAGCAGTTCTTC. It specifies CASSPRAGAVYNEQFF. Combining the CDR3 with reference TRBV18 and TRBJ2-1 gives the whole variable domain NAGVMQNPRHLVRRRGQEARLRCSPMKGHSHVYWYRQLPEEGLKFMVYLQKENIIDESGMPKERFSAEFPKEGPSILRIQQVVRGDSAAYFCASSPRAGAVYNEQFFGPGTRLTVL.

The CDR3 reads CASSIDFGREGDNEQFF. CDR3 in DNA: TGTGCCAGTAGTATAGACTTCGGGCGGGAGGGGGACAATGAGCAGTTCTTC. This sequence joins TRBV19 and TRBJ2-1, with TRBD2 matching over 9 bases. V gave up 0 bases and J gave up 5 bases; unmatched junction bases: 8. Germline loops: CDR1 LNHDA, CDR2 SQIVND (reference sequence). This CDR3 comprises 17 residues.

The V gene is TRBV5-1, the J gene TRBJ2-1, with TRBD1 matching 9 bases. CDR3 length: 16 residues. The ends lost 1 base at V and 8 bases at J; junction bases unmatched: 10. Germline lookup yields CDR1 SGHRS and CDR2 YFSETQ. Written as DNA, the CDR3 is TGCGCCAGCAGCTTGTACGGGGACAGGGCTATCGATGAGCAGTTCTTC. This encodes CASSLYGDRAIDEQFF.